What follows describes a single T cell receptor (beta chain). Assay used: immunoSEQ multiplex PCR; TCRdb lists only in-frame clones, some missing. This sample's clone table lists over 120,000 clones. The source of the sample is a study of T cell responses to AZD1222 COVID-19 vaccine. The CDR3 covers 11 residues. Germline V CDR1 and CDR2: MNHNS, SASEGT. Trimming took off 3 bases at V and 10 bases at J, with 9 bases between the two ends. Sequencing was performed on peripheral blood. The chain couples TRBV6-1 to TRBJ1-2; D gene uncertain. This TCR came from an adult in good health. The CDR3 sequence is CASSEARDYTF. In nucleotides, the CDR3 is TGTGCCAGCAGTGAGGCCCGGGACTACACCTTC.